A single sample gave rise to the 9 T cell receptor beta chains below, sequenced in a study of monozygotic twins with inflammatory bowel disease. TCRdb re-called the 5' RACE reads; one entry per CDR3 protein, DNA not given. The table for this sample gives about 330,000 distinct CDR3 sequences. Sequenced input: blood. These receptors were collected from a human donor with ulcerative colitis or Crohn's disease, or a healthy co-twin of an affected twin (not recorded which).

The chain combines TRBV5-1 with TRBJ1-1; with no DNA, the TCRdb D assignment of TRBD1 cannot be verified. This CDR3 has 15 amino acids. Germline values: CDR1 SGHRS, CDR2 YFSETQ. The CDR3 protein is CASSLGSGVNTGAFF.

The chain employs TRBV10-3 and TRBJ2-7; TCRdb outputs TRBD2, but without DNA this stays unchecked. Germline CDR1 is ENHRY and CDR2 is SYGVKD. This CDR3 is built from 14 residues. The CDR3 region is CAISELGRLYEQYF.

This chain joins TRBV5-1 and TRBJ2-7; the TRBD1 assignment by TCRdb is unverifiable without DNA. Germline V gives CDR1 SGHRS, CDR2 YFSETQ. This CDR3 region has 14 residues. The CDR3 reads CASSLAAGAYEQYF.

The CDR3 loop reads CASSSVPAGVNEQFF. J is TRBJ2-1 and V is TRBV12-3 or TRBV12-4; TCRdb names TRBD1, which stays unverified in the absence of DNA. The CDR3 sequence is 15 residues long.

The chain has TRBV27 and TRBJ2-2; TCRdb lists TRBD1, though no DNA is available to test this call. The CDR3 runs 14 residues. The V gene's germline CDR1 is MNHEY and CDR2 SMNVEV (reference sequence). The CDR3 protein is CASRRGDHTGELFF.

CDR3 region: CSAGRTGGGNEQFF. J is TRBJ2-1 and V is TRBV20-1; there is no DNA to check the TCRdb D call of TRBD1. The CDR3 covers 14 residues. Germline V CDR1 and CDR2: DFQATT, SNEGSKA (reference sequence).

The CDR3 is CASRGGSTHTQYF. The rearrangement joins TRBV12-3 or TRBV12-4 to TRBJ2-3; there is no DNA to check the TCRdb D call of TRBD2. This CDR3 contains 13 residues.

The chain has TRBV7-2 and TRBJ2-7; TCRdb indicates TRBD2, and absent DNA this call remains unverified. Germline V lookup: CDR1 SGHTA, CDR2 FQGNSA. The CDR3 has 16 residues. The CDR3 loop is CASSREGLAGAYEQYF.

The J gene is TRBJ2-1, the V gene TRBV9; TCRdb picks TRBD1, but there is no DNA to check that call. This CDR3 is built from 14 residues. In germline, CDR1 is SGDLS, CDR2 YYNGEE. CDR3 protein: CASNSLGQGSEQFF.